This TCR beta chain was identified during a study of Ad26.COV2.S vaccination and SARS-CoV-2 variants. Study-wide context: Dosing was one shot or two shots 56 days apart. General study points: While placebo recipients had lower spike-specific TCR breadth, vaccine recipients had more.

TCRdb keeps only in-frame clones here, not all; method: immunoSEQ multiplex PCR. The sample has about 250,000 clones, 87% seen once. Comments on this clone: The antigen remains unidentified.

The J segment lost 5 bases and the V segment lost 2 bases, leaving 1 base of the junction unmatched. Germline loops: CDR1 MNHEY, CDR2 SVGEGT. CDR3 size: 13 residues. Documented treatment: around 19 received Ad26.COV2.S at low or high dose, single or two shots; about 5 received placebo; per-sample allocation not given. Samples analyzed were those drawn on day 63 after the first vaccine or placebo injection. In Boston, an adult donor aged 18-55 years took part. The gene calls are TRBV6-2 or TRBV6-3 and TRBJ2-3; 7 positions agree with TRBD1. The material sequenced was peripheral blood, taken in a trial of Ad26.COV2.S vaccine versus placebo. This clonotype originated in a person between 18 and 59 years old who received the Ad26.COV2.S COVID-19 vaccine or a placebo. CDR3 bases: TGTGCCAGCAGTTACAGGGGGCTAGATACGCAGTATTTT. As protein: CASSYRGLDTQYF.